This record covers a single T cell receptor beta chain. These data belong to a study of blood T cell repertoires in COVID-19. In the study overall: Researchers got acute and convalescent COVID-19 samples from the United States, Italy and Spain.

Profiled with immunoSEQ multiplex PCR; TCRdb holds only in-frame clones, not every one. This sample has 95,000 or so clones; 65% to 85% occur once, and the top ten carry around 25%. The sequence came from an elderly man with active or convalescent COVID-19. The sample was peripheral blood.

Written as DNA, the CDR3 is TGTGCCAGCAGCCCCGGACAGGGGGCGAATCCTGGGGCCAACGTCCTGACTTTC. Translation gives CASSPGQGANPGANVLTF. This chain links TRBV7-9 with TRBJ2-6; 11 bases are a match to TRBD1. Germline CDR1 reads SEHNR; CDR2 reads FQNEAQ (reference sequence). With 5 bases clipped from V and 2 bases from J, the junction kept 8 bases outside the gene matches. The CDR3 covers 18 residues.